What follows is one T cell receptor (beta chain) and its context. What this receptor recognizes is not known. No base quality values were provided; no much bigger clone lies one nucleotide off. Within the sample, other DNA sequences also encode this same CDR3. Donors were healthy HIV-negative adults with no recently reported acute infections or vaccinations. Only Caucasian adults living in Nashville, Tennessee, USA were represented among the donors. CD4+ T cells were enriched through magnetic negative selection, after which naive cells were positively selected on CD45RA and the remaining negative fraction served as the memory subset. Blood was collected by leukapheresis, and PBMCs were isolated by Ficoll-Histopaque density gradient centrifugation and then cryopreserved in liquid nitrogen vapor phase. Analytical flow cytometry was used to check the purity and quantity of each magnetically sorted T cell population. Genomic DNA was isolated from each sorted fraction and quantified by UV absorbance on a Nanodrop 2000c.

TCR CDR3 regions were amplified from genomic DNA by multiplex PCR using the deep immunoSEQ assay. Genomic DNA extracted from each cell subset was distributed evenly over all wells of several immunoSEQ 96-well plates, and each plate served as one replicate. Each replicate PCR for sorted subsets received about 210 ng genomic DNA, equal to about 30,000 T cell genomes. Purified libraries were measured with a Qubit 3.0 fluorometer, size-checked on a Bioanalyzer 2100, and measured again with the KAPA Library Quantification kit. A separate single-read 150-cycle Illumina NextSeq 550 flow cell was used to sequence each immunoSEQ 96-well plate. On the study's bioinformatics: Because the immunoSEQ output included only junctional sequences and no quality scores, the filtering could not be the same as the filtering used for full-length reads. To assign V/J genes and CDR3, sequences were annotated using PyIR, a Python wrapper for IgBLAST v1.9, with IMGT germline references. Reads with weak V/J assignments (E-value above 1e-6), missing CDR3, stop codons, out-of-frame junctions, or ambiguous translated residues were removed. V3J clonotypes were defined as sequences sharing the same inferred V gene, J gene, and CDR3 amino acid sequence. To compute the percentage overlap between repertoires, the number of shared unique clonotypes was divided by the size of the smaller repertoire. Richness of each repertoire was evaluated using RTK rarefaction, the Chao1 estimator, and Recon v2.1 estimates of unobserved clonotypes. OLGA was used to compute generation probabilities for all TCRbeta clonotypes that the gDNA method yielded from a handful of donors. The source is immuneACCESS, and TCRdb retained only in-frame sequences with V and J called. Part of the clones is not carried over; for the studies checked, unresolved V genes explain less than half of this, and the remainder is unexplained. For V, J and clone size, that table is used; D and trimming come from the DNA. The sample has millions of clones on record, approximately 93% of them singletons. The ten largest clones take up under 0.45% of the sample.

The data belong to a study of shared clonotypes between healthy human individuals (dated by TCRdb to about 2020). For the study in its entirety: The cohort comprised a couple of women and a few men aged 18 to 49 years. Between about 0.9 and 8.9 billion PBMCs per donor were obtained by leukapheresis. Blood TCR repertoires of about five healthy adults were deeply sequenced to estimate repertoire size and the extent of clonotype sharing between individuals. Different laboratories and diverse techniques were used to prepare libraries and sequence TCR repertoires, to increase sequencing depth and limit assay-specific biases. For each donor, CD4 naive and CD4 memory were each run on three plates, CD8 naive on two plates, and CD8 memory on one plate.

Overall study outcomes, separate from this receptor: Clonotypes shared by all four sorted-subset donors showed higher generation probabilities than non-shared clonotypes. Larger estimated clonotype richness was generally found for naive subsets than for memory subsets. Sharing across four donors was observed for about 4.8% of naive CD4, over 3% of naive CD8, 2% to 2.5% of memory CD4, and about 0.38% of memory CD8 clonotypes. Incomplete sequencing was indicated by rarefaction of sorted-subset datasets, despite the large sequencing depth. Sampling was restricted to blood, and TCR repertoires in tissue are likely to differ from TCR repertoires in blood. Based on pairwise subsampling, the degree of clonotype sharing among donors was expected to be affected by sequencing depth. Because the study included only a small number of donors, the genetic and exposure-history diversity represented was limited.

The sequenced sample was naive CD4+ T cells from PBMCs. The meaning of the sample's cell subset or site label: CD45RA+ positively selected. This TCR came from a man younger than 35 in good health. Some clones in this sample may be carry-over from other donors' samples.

The CDR3 in this case is CASSFSGRNTGELFF. The nucleotide sequence is given as TGTGCCAGCAGCTTCAGCGGGAGGAACACCGGGGAGCTGTTTTTT. The chain is encoded by TRBV7-3 joined to TRBJ2-2; the junction holds 8 bases that match TRBD2. The germline V gene specifies SGHTA as CDR1 and FQGTGA as CDR2. The CDR3 has 15 amino acids, counting the end cysteine and phenylalanine. The DNA shown is the 45-base CDR3, in frame from base 1. V and J are trimmed by 3 bases and 1 base, and the gene matches miss 1 base of the junction.